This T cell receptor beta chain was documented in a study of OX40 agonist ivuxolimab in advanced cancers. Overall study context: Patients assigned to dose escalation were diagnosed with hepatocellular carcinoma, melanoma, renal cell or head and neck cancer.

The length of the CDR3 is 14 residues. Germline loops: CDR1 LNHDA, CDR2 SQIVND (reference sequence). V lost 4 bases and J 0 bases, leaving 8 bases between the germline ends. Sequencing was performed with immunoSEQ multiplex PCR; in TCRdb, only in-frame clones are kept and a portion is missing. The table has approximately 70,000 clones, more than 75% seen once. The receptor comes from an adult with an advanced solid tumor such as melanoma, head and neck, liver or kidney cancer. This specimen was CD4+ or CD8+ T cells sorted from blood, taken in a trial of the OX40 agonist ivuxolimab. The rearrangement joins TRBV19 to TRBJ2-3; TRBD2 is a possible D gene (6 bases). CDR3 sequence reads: CASSRSGSTDTQYF. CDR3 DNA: TGTGCCAGTAGTAGGAGCGGGAGCACAGATACGCAGTATTTT.